This section outlines one T cell receptor beta chain sequence together with its context. Its antigen is unidentified. This record comes from a study of T cell responses to AZD1222 COVID-19 vaccine. The study's findings and limits: Reportedly, nearly half of unique spike TCRs recognized epitopes outside B.1.351/B.1.1.7 mutations.

Assay used: immunoSEQ multiplex PCR; TCRdb lists only in-frame clones, some missing. The sample records roughly 120,000 clones, over 75% being singletons. This CDR3 region has 15 residues. Germline V gene data show CDR1 as SNHLY and CDR2 as FYNNEI. V lost 5 bases to trimming and J lost 0 bases; unmatched junction nucleotides: 6. The sequencing used peripheral blood, collected 28 days after the second dose of the MenACWY control vaccine. The genes are TRBV2 and TRBJ2-7; 8 nucleotides match TRBD1. This clonotype originated in an adult who received the MenACWY meningococcal vaccine as a control. The CDR3 spells CASSRQGPSSYEQYV. CDR3 DNA sequence: TGTGCCAGCAGTCGACAGGGGCCGAGCTCCTACGAGCAGTACGTC.